A single sample gave rise to the 15 T cell receptor beta chains below, sequenced in a study of follicular helper T cells after annual influenza vaccination. Time point in this sample: 2015-2016 season, 7 days after influenza vaccination. Profiled with immunoSEQ multiplex PCR; TCRdb holds only in-frame clones, not every one. The sample includes 7,300 or so clones, 65% to 85% of them seen just once. This specimen consisted of CXCR5+ CD38- circulating T follicular helper cells from blood, obtained 7 days after influenza vaccination. The sample's subset: circulating Tfh, non-naive CD4+CXCR5+PD-1+ (ICOS+CD38+ or ICOS-CD38-). These receptors were obtained from an adult who received the influenza vaccine.

The V and J genes are TRBV5-1 and TRBJ1-5; 8 bases are shared with TRBD1. After removal of 4 bases from V and 2 bases from J, the junction contained 8 bases not matched to a gene. The CDR3 is 16 amino acids. The germline CDR1 and CDR2 sequences are SGHRS and YFSETQ. CDR3 sequence (DNA): TGCGCCAGCAGCGTAACGACAGGGGCGGGCAATCAGCCCCAGCATTTT. Residues: CASSVTTGAGNQPQHF.

CDR3: CASRWSAGWDEQYF. In nucleotides, the CDR3 is TGTGCCAGCCGCTGGAGTGCAGGGTGGGACGAGCAGTACTTC. The gene calls are TRBV6-1 and TRBJ2-7; tentatively, D is TRBD1 (5 bases). Deletions cut 8 bases from V and 5 bases from J, with 19 bases between. CDR1 is MNHNS, CDR2 SASEGT, per germline. The CDR3 consists of 14 residues.

The chain has TRBV27 and TRBJ2-6, with a weak D call TRBD1 (5 bases). The CDR3 has 19 residues. The V end was cut by 3 bases, the J end by 1 base, with 19 bases between. Per the germline V gene, CDR1 is MNHEY and CDR2 is SMNVEV (reference sequence). DNA of the CDR3: TGTGCCAGCAGTTTCCGGCCCCAGGGAAGGGGATCTGGGGCCAACGTCCTGACTTTC. The encoded protein is CASSFRPQGRGSGANVLTF.

This chain joins TRBV15 and TRBJ2-3, with 8 bases identical to TRBD2. The CDR3 is made up of 17 amino acids. The trim removed 0 bases at V and 1 base at J, leaving 6 bases unmatched. Per germline, CDR1 LNHNV and CDR2 YYDKDF (reference sequence). CDR3 sequence reads: CATSRDISGIGTDTQYF. CDR3 in DNA: TGTGCCACCAGCAGAGATATTAGCGGGATTGGCACAGATACGCAGTATTTT.

The V gene is TRBV18, the J gene TRBJ1-5, with D possibly TRBD1 on 5 matching bases. Germline V gene data show CDR1 as KGHSH and CDR2 as LQKENI. Trimming stripped 2 bases from V and 4 bases from J, with 12 bases between. This CDR3 is 15 amino acids long. CDR3 region: CASSPSRQLNQPQHF. The CDR3 region has the DNA TGTGCCAGCTCACCAAGTAGACAGTTAAATCAGCCCCAGCATTTT.

This clone was counted a single time. The gene calls are TRBV2 and TRBJ1-2; 9 positions agree with TRBD1. The CDR3 consists of 15 residues. CDR1 SNHLY and CDR2 FYNNEI come from the germline V gene. The trim removed 3 bases at V and 2 bases at J, leaving 4 bases unmatched. For the CDR3, the DNA is TGTGCCAGCAGTGAGGGACAGGGTTGGAACTATGGCTACACCTTC. Translation gives CASSEGQGWNYGYTF.

In its sample, this clone was seen once. This chain uses TRBV7-8 with TRBJ1-1; perhaps TRBD1 as D (6 bases). This CDR3 comprises 14 residues. V lost 0 bases and J 7 bases, leaving 12 bases between the germline ends. The V gene's germline CDR1 is SGHVS and CDR2 FQNEAQ. CDR3 DNA sequence: TGTGCCAGCAGCTTAGCGGAGACAGGCCGTGAAGCTTTCTTT. It codes for CASSLAETGREAFF.

The rearrangement links TRBV18 to TRBJ2-2; possibly TRBD2 for D (5 bases). Trimming left V 3 bases short and J 4 bases short, with 12 bases between. The CDR3 is 15 amino acids. CDR1 and CDR2 (germline): KGHSH, LQKENI. In DNA, the CDR3 is TGTGCCAGCTCACCGGATCTAGCTGGCACCGGGGAGCTGTTTTTT. Encoded protein: CASSPDLAGTGELFF.

The chain uses TRBV12-5 and TRBJ2-3; 7 nucleotides agree with TRBD2. This CDR3 spans 14 amino acids. The trim removed 5 bases at V and 4 bases at J, leaving 6 bases unmatched. Germline values: CDR1 LGHNT, CDR2 FRNRAP. The CDR3 DNA is TGTGCTAGTGGTCAAGGACTAGGTGCAGATACGCAGTATTTT. It yields the protein CASGQGLGADTQYF.

The chain links TRBV5-4 to TRBJ1-1; 7 positions match TRBD1. J lost 1 base, V lost 0 bases, and 3 bases had no gene match. CDR1 and CDR2 from the germline V gene are SGHNT and YYREEE (reference sequence). This CDR3 comprises 15 residues. This CDR3 reads CASSLGGTENTEAFF. CDR3 nucleotides: TGTGCCAGCAGCTTGGGCGGGACAGAGAACACTGAAGCTTTCTTT.

The gene calls are TRBV7-9 and TRBJ1-2; D unclear. The CDR3 loop spans 10 amino acids. Trimming pared 8 bases from V and 5 bases from J, leaving 6 bases between. Germline assignment: CDR1 SEHNR and CDR2 FQNEAQ (reference sequence). The CDR3 DNA sequence: TGTGCCAGCGATATATATGGCTACACCTTC. Translation gives CASDIYGYTF.

V gene TRBV6-1 combines with J gene TRBJ2-3; no clear D gene. The CDR3 spans 11 residues. V gave up 5 bases and J gave up 5 bases, with 5 bases separating them. The germline gives CDR1 MNHNS, CDR2 SASEGT. CDR3 amino acids: CASSYLDTQYF. The CDR3 nucleotides read TGTGCCAGCAGTTATTTAGATACGCAGTATTTT.

This clone was seen only once. The chain couples TRBV5-6 to TRBJ2-1; D ambiguous. Germline CDR1 SGHDT, CDR2 YYEEEE. The CDR3 spans 15 residues. With 7 bases removed from V and 4 bases from J, the gap between germline ends came to 18 bases. CDR3 protein: CASSRVGMRYNEQFF. CDR3 DNA sequence: TGTGCCAGCTCTAGGGTAGGTATGAGGTACAATGAGCAGTTCTTC.

V is TRBV11-2 and J is TRBJ2-5; D unresolved. The CDR3 runs 14 residues. Germline-derived CDR1 and CDR2 are SGHAT and FQNNGV. The germline V and J ends were trimmed by 0 bases and 5 bases, with 10 bases remaining between them. CDR3 protein: CASSLDVNVETQYF. CDR3 DNA sequence: TGTGCCAGCAGCTTAGATGTGAACGTGGAGACCCAGTACTTC.

The chain uses TRBV5-5 and TRBJ2-5; D is ambiguous. This CDR3 has 14 amino acids. CDR1 and CDR2 (germline): SGHKS, YYEKEE (reference sequence). V lost 0 bases to trimming and J lost 2 bases, with 8 bases between them. CDR3: CASSLAAGQETQYF. CDR3 DNA sequence: TGTGCCAGCAGCTTGGCCGCAGGTCAAGAGACCCAGTACTTC. The full variable domain, rest sourced from reference TRBV5-5 and TRBJ2-5, is DAGVTQSPTHLIKTRGQQVTLRCSPISGHKSVSWYQQVLGQGPQFIFQYYEKEERGRGNFPDRFSARQFPNYSSELNVNALLLGDSALYLCASSLAAGQETQYFGPGTRLLVL.